One sample yielded the 20 T cell receptor beta chains listed below, sequenced in a study of neurological immune-mediated disorders. TCRdb re-called the 5' RACE reads with MiXCR, one entry per CDR3 protein. The repertoire consists of about 62,000 distinct CDR3 sequences, with 4% to 6% occurring once and the leading ten covering around 3.5%. The sample consisted of PBMCs. The source is a woman in her 50s with multiple sclerosis.

This clonotype has ten or more counts. This chain joins TRBV5-1 and TRBJ1-6; TRBD1 might be the D (5 bases). The germline V gene has CDR1 SGHRS and CDR2 YFSETQ. The CDR3 length is 15 residues. The V and J ends lost 2 bases and 7 bases respectively, with 13 bases between them. CDR3 DNA sequence: TGCGCCAGCAGCTTTGGGACTAGCGGCAATTCACCCCTCCACTTT. It yields the protein CASSFGTSGNSPLHF.

This clonotype occurred many times. V usage is TRBV5-1 and J usage is TRBJ2-1; a weak D match, TRBD1 (5 bases). CDR3 length equals 16 residues. The germline gives CDR1 SGHRS, CDR2 YFSETQ. V was trimmed by 0 bases and J by 3 bases, leaving 13 bases between them. In DNA form, the CDR3 reads TGCGCCAGCAGCTTGGGAGGACAACCTAACTACAATGAGCAGTTCTTC. The encoded protein is CASSLGGQPNYNEQFF.

This clonotype was detected many times. Here the CDR3 reads CASSLGQGRIGELFF. CDR3 in DNA: TGCGCCAGCAGCTTGGGACAGGGAAGGATCGGGGAGCTGTTTTTT. The chain uses TRBV5-1 and TRBJ2-2; 7 bases are shared with TRBD1. J gave up 7 bases and V 0 bases, and 6 bases lay outside the gene matches. Germline values: CDR1 SGHRS, CDR2 YFSETQ. This CDR3 is 15 amino acids long.

This sequence joins TRBV4-1 and TRBJ2-7; 8 bases agree with TRBD1. CDR3 length equals 17 residues. Per germline, CDR1 MGHRA and CDR2 YSYEKL. Unmatched junction bases numbered 8, after V lost 0 bases and J lost 1 base. Here the CDR3 DNA reads TGCGCCAGCAGCCAAGACACGGACAGGGCTACTTCCTACGAGCAGTACTTC. Protein: CASSQDTDRATSYEQYF.

This clonotype was recorded many times. The chain has TRBV6-2 or TRBV6-3 and TRBJ1-1; D remains ambiguous. This CDR3 spans 14 amino acids. Trimming cost V 6 bases and J 0 bases, with 11 bases left between them. The germline V gene encodes CDR1 MNHEY and CDR2 SVGEGT. The DNA for the CDR3 is TGTGCCAGCAGGCAGACAAGTTTGAACACTGAAGCTTTCTTT. Protein sequence: CASRQTSLNTEAFF.

Ten or more counts support this clonotype. The rearrangement links TRBV29-1 to TRBJ2-5, with D possibly matching TRBD1 (5 bases). Trimming cost V 6 bases and J 5 bases, with 10 bases left between them. This CDR3 has 11 residues. Germline loops: CDR1 SQVTM, CDR2 ANQGSEA. For the CDR3, the DNA is TGCAGCGTGACAGACCGGGAGACCCAGTACTTC. This encodes CSVTDRETQYF.

This clonotype was counted at least ten times. The chain joins TRBV20-1 to TRBJ1-2, with TRBD1 matching over 10 bases. The CDR3 spans 14 residues. Germline CDR1 reads DFQATT; CDR2 reads SNEGSKA (reference sequence). The J segment lost 2 bases and the V segment lost 5 bases, leaving 5 bases of the junction unmatched. The CDR3 loop is CSAPRTGGNYGYTF. As DNA, the CDR3 is TGCAGTGCTCCCAGGACAGGGGGAAACTATGGCTACACCTTC.

This clonotype was found a few times. The junction differs from germline at one of its ends, possibly a read error. V and J are TRBV6-2 or TRBV6-3 and TRBJ1-5; maybe TRBD1 (5 bases). CDR3 size: 14 residues. In germline, CDR1 is MNHEY, CDR2 SVGEGT. CDR3 loop: CASSLRQINQPQNF. CDR3 nucleotides: TGTGCCAGCAGCTTAAGACAGATTAATCAGCCCCAGAATTTT.

V gene TRBV25-1 combines with J gene TRBJ2-1; the D gene is possibly TRBD1 (6 bases). The CDR3 length is 12 residues. Germline V gene sequence: CDR1 MGHDK, CDR2 SYGVNS. Trimming cost V 2 bases and J 8 bases, with 7 bases left between them. The CDR3 loop is CASSEGGYEQFF. Written as DNA, the CDR3 is TGTGCCAGCAGTGAAGGGGGCTATGAGCAGTTCTTC.

This clonotype was recorded a few times. A single base separates this from a much larger clone, so it may be a read error. The rearrangement joins TRBV10-3 to TRBJ2-5; D remains unclear. The V gene's germline CDR1 is ENHRY and CDR2 SYGVKD. This CDR3 spans 13 amino acids. V was cut by 6 bases and J by 0 bases, with 8 bases left in between. In DNA form, the CDR3 reads TGTGCCATCAGAGCCAACAACCAAGAGACCCAGTACTTC. It translates to CAIRANNQETQYF.

There are many counts of this clonotype. The chain couples TRBV20-1 to TRBJ2-1, with no clear D. The CDR3 is made up of 10 amino acids. V lost 2 bases, J lost 10 bases, and 6 bases lay in between. Germline V gene lookup returns CDR1 DFQATT and CDR2 SNEGSKA (reference sequence). The CDR3 loop is CSARRQEQFF. DNA for the CDR3: TGCAGTGCTAGACGGCAAGAGCAGTTCTTC.

There are many counts of this clonotype. This sequence joins TRBV5-1 and TRBJ2-2; D is possibly TRBD2 (6 bases). This CDR3 contains 15 residues. Germline lookup yields CDR1 SGHRS and CDR2 YFSETQ. V gave up 4 bases and J gave up 3 bases, with 13 bases separating them. The CDR3 here is CASSIAVADTGELFF. For the CDR3, the DNA is TGCGCCAGCAGCATAGCGGTCGCGGACACCGGGGAGCTGTTTTTT.

J is TRBJ2-3 and V is TRBV2; D unresolved. The CDR3 totals 13 residues. Trimming removed 4 bases from V and 4 bases from J, with 9 bases in between. The V gene's germline CDR1 is SNHLY and CDR2 FYNNEI. The CDR3 is CASSGDLADTQYF. CDR3 coding DNA: TGTGCCAGCAGTGGCGACTTGGCAGATACGCAGTATTTT.

This clonotype was seen at least ten times. V is TRBV5-1 and J is TRBJ2-2; 12 bases map to TRBD2. The CDR3 covers 18 residues. Germline CDR1 reads SGHRS; CDR2 reads YFSETQ. J gave up 2 bases and V 3 bases, and 8 bases lay outside the gene matches. The CDR3 is CASSSLTSGGPNTGELFF. The DNA for the CDR3 is TGCGCCAGCAGCTCCTTGACTAGCGGGGGCCCTAACACCGGGGAGCTGTTTTTT.

At least ten counts were recorded for this clonotype. This chain connects TRBV20-1 to TRBJ2-1, with a possible D match to TRBD2 (6 bases). V was trimmed by 6 bases and J by 3 bases, leaving 12 bases between them. This CDR3 has 13 residues. Germline values: CDR1 DFQATT, CDR2 SNEGSKA (reference sequence). The CDR3 region is CSAPTSDYNEQFF. CDR3 sequence (DNA): TGCAGTGCCCCGACTAGTGACTACAATGAGCAGTTCTTC.

This clonotype was picked up many times. The chain uses TRBV5-1 and TRBJ1-1; unclear D gene. The CDR3 consists of 13 residues. From germline, CDR1 is SGHRS and CDR2 YFSETQ. V dropped 3 bases and J dropped 1 base, with 7 bases sitting between them. Here the CDR3 reads CASSSGRNTEAFF. The CDR3 DNA reads TGCGCCAGCAGCTCGGGCAGGAACACTGAAGCTTTCTTT.

A remark on this clonotype: The germline gene is not matched at one end of the junction; a read error may be the cause. J is TRBJ1-5 and V is TRBV28, with 9 bases that match TRBD1. Germline CDR1 reads MDHEN; CDR2 reads SYDVKM. The CDR3 is made up of 16 amino acids. CDR3 sequence (DNA): TGTGCCAGCGGGAGACCTACAGGGGGCGGTCTCCAGCCCCAGAATTTT. It specifies CASGRPTGGGLQPQNF.

There are many counts of this clonotype. The gene calls are TRBV12-3 or TRBV12-4 and TRBJ1-6; no clear D gene. The length of the CDR3 is 14 residues. Deletions cut 3 bases from V and 9 bases from J, with 12 bases between. The CDR3 nucleotides are TGTGCCAGCAGTTTTGTTCCGGGTTTTTCACCCCTCCACTTT. It codes for CASSFVPGFSPLHF.

This clonotype was recorded many times. The rearrangement links TRBV5-1 to TRBJ2-2, with 7 nucleotides matching TRBD2. CDR3 length: 15 residues. Germline assignment: CDR1 SGHRS and CDR2 YFSETQ. The junction had 3 bases not matched to a gene; V was cut back by 0 bases and J by 4 bases. This CDR3 reads CASSLGTRTTGELFF. For the CDR3, the DNA is TGCGCCAGCAGCTTGGGGACTAGGACCACCGGGGAGCTGTTTTTT.

This clonotype appeared many times. The V and J genes are TRBV7-8 and TRBJ1-5; 7 bases line up with TRBD1. Trimming took 6 bases from V and 1 from J; bases not matched to a gene: 12. The V gene's germline CDR1 is SGHVS and CDR2 FQNEAQ. The CDR3 runs 17 residues. The CDR3 reads CASSRRGGGESNQPQHF. CDR3 sequence (DNA): TGTGCCAGCAGTCGAAGAGGAGGGGGCGAAAGCAATCAGCCCCAGCATTTT.